These 2 T cell receptor beta chains came from one sample sequenced in a study of blood T cells in healthy people across ages (dated by TCRdb to between 2015 and 2017). Libraries were built with 5' RACE. Sequencing relied on an Illumina HiSeq 2500. A second PCR of 7 to 11 cycles was run with a J-beta primer mix and a sample-barcoded 5' primer. TCRdb reprocessing: public reads trimmed at Q25 with fastp, clones called with MiXCR, in-frame beta chains kept. Every CDR3 protein is listed once, alongside the most common genes and DNA of its rows. This sample holds about 1.8 million distinct CDR3 sequences; approximately 50% were observed only once. Jointly, the top ten make up about 2.1% of the sample. The specimen was blood. These receptors were collected from a middle-aged woman in good health.

This clonotype was detected a few times. J is TRBJ1-4 and V is TRBV12-3 or TRBV12-4; D not resolved. V was cut by 5 bases and J by 5 bases, with 15 bases left in between. The CDR3 is made up of 15 amino acids. CDR3: CASSPLGPPNEKLFF. DNA of the CDR3: TGTGCCAGCAGTCCCCTCGGACCCCCCAATGAAAAACTGTTTTTT.

V usage is TRBV4-1 and J usage is TRBJ1-1, with D possibly being TRBD1 (5 bases). The germline gives CDR1 MGHRA, CDR2 YSYEKL. The CDR3 spans 16 residues. With 4 bases removed from V and 6 bases from J, the gap between germline ends came to 21 bases. This chain's CDR3 is CASSPNDRPEVPEAFF. In DNA form, the CDR3 reads TGCGCCAGCAGCCCAAACGACAGACCGGAGGTGCCTGAAGCTTTCTTT.